These T cell receptor beta chains were read from a single sample in a study of blood T cell repertoires in COVID-19. Repertoires were generated with immunoSEQ multiplex PCR, while TCRdb's copy carries only in-frame clones and drops some. The sample lists around 50,000 clones; around nine tenths were seen once. Sequences were obtained from peripheral blood. The origin of the receptors is a man in his 60s with active or convalescent COVID-19. CDR3s include the opening cysteine and the closing phenylalanine or tryptophan. A D gene is named only where the DNA matches it firmly. Clone size is not always given. Where it is, it says once, few, many or a class for expanded clones.

d_gene: TRBD1; len: 15; abundance: .; j_gene: TRBJ1-5; v_gene: TRBV5-8; CDR3aa: CASSRGQVLNQPQHF; CDR3nt: TGTGCCAGCAGCAGGGGACAGGTACTCAATCAGCCCCAGCATTTT
d_gene: TRBD2; len: 16; abundance: .; j_gene: TRBJ2-5; v_gene: TRBV4-1; CDR3aa: CASSQIPGLAKETQYF; CDR3nt: TGCGCCAGCAGCCAAATTCCCGGACTAGCGAAGGAGACCCAGTACTTC
d_gene: .; len: 18; abundance: .; j_gene: TRBJ2-6; v_gene: TRBV18; CDR3aa: CASSLTADSSSGANVLTF; CDR3nt: TGTGCCAGCTCACTTACTGCGGACAGCTCCTCTGGGGCCAACGTCCTGACTTTC
d_gene: .; len: 12; abundance: once; j_gene: TRBJ2-3; v_gene: TRBV5-8; CDR3aa: CASSPTTDTQYF; CDR3nt: TGTGCCAGCAGCCCCACAACAGATACGCAGTATTTT
d_gene: TRBD2; len: 17; abundance: .; j_gene: TRBJ2-1; v_gene: TRBV7-2; CDR3aa: CASSPFRLAGGPDEQFF; CDR3nt: TGTGCCAGCAGCCCGTTCCGACTAGCGGGGGGGCCGGATGAGCAGTTCTTC
d_gene: .; len: 13; abundance: few; j_gene: TRBJ1-2; v_gene: TRBV3-1/TRBV3-2; CDR3aa: CASSQDGVRGYTF; CDR3nt: TGTGCCAGCAGCCAAGACGGGGTTCGTGGCTACACCTTC
d_gene: .; len: 16; abundance: few; j_gene: TRBJ1-5; v_gene: TRBV28; CDR3aa: CASIRRSRGSNQPQHF; CDR3nt: TGTGCCAGCATCCGGCGGAGTAGAGGTAGCAATCAGCCCCAGCATTTT
d_gene: TRBD1; len: 15; abundance: few; j_gene: TRBJ1-1; v_gene: TRBV5-3; CDR3aa: CARSSPSRGRTEAFF; CDR3nt: TGTGCCAGAAGCTCCCCCTCGAGGGGGCGGACTGAAGCTTTCTTT
d_gene: .; len: 11; abundance: .; j_gene: TRBJ2-5; v_gene: TRBV20-1; CDR3aa: CSARGGVTQYF; CDR3nt: TGCAGTGCTAGAGGCGGCGTGACCCAGTACTTC
d_gene: .; len: 16; abundance: .; j_gene: TRBJ2-7; v_gene: TRBV5-1; CDR3aa: CASSLESGDTSYEQYF; CDR3nt: TGCGCCAGCAGCCTGGAATCTGGGGACACCTCCTACGAGCAGTACTTC
d_gene: .; len: 11; abundance: .; j_gene: TRBJ2-7; v_gene: TRBV12-3/TRBV12-4; CDR3aa: CASLDSYEQYF; CDR3nt: TGTGCCAGCCTGGACAGCTACGAGCAGTACTTC
d_gene: .; len: 15; abundance: .; j_gene: TRBJ2-4; v_gene: TRBV6-5; CDR3aa: CASKKWGGAKNIQYF; CDR3nt: TGTGCCAGCAAGAAATGGGGGGGCGCCAAAAACATTCAGTACTTC
d_gene: TRBD2; len: 16; abundance: few; j_gene: TRBJ2-3; v_gene: TRBV9; CDR3aa: CASSVGLAGGTDTQYF; CDR3nt: TGTGCCAGCAGCGTAGGACTAGCGGGGGGCACAGATACGCAGTATTTT
d_gene: TRBD2; len: 15; abundance: .; j_gene: TRBJ2-2; v_gene: TRBV5-1; CDR3aa: CASSLSLAGAGELFF; CDR3nt: TGCGCCAGCAGCTTGTCTCTAGCGGGTGCCGGGGAGCTGTTTTTT
d_gene: .; len: 17; abundance: .; j_gene: TRBJ1-6; v_gene: TRBV7-2; CDR3aa: CASSLSGSNSYNSPLHF; CDR3nt: TGTGCCAGCAGCTTATCAGGGTCCAACTCCTATAATTCACCCCTCCACTTT
d_gene: TRBD1; len: 14; abundance: .; j_gene: TRBJ1-2; v_gene: TRBV25-1; CDR3aa: CASRRTGGTNGYTF; CDR3nt: TGTGCCAGCAGGAGGACAGGGGGCACGAATGGCTACACCTTC
d_gene: TRBD1; len: 13; abundance: .; j_gene: TRBJ1-5; v_gene: TRBV30; CDR3aa: CAWGTEHNQPQHF; CDR3nt: TGTGCCTGGGGGACAGAGCACAATCAGCCCCAGCATTTT
d_gene: .; len: 13; abundance: once; j_gene: TRBJ2-3; v_gene: TRBV5-1; CDR3aa: CASSPAGVDTQYF; CDR3nt: TGCGCCAGCAGCCCTGCAGGGGTAGATACGCAGTATTTT
d_gene: .; len: 14; abundance: .; j_gene: TRBJ1-4; v_gene: TRBV7-2; CDR3aa: CASSLGGGNEKLFF; CDR3nt: TGTGCCAGCAGCTTAGGAGGCGGTAATGAAAAACTGTTTTTT
d_gene: .; len: 14; abundance: .; j_gene: TRBJ2-3; v_gene: TRBV6-1; CDR3aa: CASSEGSRLGTQYF; CDR3nt: TGTGCCAGCAGTGAAGGATCAAGACTGGGTACGCAGTATTTT
d_gene: TRBD1; len: 17; abundance: .; j_gene: TRBJ2-7; v_gene: TRBV29-1; CDR3aa: CSVVTRLRDSGYYEQYF; CDR3nt: TGCAGCGTTGTTACCAGACTCCGGGACAGTGGCTACTACGAGCAGTACTTC
d_gene: TRBD2; len: 17; abundance: few; j_gene: TRBJ2-3; v_gene: TRBV3-1/TRBV3-2; CDR3aa: CASSPWGKRGRTDTQYF; CDR3nt: TGTGCCAGCAGCCCATGGGGAAAGCGGGGGAGGACAGATACGCAGTATTTT